This record covers a single T cell receptor beta chain. Residents of over 20 US areas, aged roughly 18 to 95 years, made up the participants. Cohort 3 donors counted as recovered after two negative PCRs, clearance, or resolved symptoms. The length of the CDR3 is 16 residues. V lost 6 bases to trimming and J lost 4 bases; unmatched junction nucleotides: 14. Germline CDR1 reads SGHTA; CDR2 reads FQGNSA. These data come from a study of blood T cell repertoires in COVID-19. The wider study: Samples taken during acute and convalescent COVID-19 were collected in the United States, Italy and Spain. Sources were T cells, B-cell-depleted T cells, or PBMCs; the material itself was cDNA or gDNA.

The repertoire was sequenced with immunoSEQ multiplex PCR; TCRdb's copy has only in-frame clones and lacks some. The sample carries about 320,000 clones, around 90% recorded once. Sequenced material: PBMCs or T cells enriched from blood (not recorded which). The receptor comes from a young woman who had recovered from COVID-19. The chain couples TRBV7-2 to TRBJ1-2; 7 nucleotides match TRBD1. CDR3 region: CASRGVDRVGSYGYTF. In DNA form, the CDR3 reads TGTGCCAGCAGGGGGGTCGACAGGGTCGGAAGCTATGGCTACACCTTC.